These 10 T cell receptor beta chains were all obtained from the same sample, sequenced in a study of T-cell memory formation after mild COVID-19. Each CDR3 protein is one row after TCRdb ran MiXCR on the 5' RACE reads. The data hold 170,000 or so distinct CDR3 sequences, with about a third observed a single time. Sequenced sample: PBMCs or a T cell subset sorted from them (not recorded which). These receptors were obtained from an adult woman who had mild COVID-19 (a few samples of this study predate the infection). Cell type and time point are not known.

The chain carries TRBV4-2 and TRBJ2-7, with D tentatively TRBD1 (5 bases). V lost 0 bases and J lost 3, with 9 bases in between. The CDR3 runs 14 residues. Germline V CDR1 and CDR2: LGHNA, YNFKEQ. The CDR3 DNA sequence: TGTGCCAGCAGCCAAGAGGCCGACAGCTACGAGCAGTACTTC. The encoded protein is CASSQEADSYEQYF.

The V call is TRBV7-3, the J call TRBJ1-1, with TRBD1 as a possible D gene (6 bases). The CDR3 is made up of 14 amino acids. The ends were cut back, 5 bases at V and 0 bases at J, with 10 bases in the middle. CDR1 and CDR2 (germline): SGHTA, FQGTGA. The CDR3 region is CASSMKGVNTEAFF. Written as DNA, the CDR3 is TGTGCCAGCAGCATGAAGGGGGTGAACACTGAAGCTTTCTTT.

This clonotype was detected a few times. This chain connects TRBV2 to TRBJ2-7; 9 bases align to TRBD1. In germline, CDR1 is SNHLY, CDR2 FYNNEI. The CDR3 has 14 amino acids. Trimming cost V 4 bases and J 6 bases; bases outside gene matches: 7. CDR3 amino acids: CASSVDRGSGEQYF. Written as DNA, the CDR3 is TGTGCCAGCAGTGTAGACAGGGGGTCTGGCGAGCAGTACTTC. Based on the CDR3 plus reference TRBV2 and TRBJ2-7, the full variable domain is EPEVTQTPSHQVTQMGQEVILRCVPISNHLYFYWYRQILGQKVEFLVSFYNNEISEKSEIFDDQFSVERPDGSNFTLKIRSTKLEDSAMYFCASSVDRGSGEQYFGPGTRLTVT.

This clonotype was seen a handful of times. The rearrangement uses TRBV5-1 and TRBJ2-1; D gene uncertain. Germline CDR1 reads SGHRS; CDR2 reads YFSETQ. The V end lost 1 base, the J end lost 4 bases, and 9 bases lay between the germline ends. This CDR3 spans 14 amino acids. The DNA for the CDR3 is TGCGCCAGCAGCTTGAGGCCGAGTTACAATGAGCAGTTCTTC. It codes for CASSLRPSYNEQFF.

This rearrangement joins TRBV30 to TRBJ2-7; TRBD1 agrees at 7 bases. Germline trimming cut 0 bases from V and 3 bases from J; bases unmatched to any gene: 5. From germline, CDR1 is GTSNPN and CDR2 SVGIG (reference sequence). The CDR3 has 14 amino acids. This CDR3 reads CAWSVGQGVYEQYF. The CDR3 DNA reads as TGTGCCTGGAGTGTTGGGCAGGGGGTCTACGAGCAGTACTTC.

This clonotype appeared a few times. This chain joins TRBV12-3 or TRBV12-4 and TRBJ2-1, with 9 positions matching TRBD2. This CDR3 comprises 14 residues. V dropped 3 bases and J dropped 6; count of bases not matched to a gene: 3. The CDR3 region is CASSFSGSGNEQFF. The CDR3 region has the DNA TGTGCCAGCAGTTTTAGCGGGAGCGGCAATGAGCAGTTCTTC.

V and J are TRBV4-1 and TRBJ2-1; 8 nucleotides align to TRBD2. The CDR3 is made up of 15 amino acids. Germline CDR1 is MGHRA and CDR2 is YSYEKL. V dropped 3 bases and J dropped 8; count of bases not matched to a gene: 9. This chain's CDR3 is CASSHISAGGDEQFF. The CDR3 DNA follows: TGCGCCAGCAGCCATATTTCCGCGGGAGGTGATGAGCAGTTCTTC.

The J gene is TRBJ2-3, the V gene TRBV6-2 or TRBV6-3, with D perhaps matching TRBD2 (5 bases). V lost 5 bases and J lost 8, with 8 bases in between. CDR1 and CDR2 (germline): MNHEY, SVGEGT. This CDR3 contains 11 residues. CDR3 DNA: TGTGCCAGCAGTGACTATGTTACGCAGTATTTT. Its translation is CASSDYVTQYF.

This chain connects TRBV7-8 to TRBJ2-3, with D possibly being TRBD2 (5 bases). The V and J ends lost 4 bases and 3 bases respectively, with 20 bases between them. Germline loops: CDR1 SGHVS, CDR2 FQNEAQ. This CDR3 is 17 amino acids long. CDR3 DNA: TGTGCCAGCAGCTACGGAACCGGGATGTTACTTACAGATACGCAGTATTTT. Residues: CASSYGTGMLLTDTQYF.

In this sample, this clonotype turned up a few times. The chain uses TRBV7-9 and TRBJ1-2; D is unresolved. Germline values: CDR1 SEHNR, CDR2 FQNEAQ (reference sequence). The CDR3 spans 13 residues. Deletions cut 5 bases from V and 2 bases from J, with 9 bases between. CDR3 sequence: CASSGDGNYGYTF. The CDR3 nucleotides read TGTGCCAGCAGCGGAGACGGGAACTATGGCTACACCTTC.